Sequencing of this T cell receptor (beta chain) was carried out in a study of technical replicates of blood from four donors. Here immunoSEQ multiplex PCR was the method, and the copy in TCRdb shows in-frame clones only, minus some. The sample lists 85,000 to 95,000 clones, about 96% seen once, with around 0.37% in the top ten. CDR1 is SEHNR, CDR2 FQNEAQ, per germline (reference sequence). The CDR3 runs 18 residues. J lost 2 bases, V lost 3 bases, and 15 bases had no gene match. The sequence came from a human donor in good health. The chain is built from TRBV7-9 and TRBJ2-5, with TRBD1 identical over 7 bases. The sequenced sample was T cells isolated from PBMCs. CDR3 region: CASSFSAAGGRQQETQYF. The DNA for the CDR3 is TGTGCCAGCAGCTTCTCGGCGGCAGGGGGACGACAACAAGAGACCCAGTACTTC.